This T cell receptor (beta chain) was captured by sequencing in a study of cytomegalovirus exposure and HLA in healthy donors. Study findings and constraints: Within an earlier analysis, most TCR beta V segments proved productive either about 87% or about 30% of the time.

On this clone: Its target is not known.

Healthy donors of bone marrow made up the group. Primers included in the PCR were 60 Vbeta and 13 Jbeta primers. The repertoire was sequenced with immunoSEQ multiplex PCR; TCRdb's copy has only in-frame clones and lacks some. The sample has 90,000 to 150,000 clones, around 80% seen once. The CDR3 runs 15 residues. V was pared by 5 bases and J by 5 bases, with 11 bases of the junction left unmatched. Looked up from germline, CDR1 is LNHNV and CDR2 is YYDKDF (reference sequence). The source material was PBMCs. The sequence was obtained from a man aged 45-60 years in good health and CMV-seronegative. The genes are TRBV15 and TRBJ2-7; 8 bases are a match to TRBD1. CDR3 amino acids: CATSLDRGDFDEQYF. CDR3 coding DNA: TGTGCCACCAGCCTTGACAGGGGTGATTTTGACGAGCAGTACTTC.